In its sample, the clone carrying this T cell receptor beta chain was seen a few times. Its antigen is as yet unknown. This sample was taken from a study of spatial heterogeneity in lung cancer. For the study at large: The study consistently detected more beta-chain than alpha-chain sequences. Whole-study findings and limits: Intratumoral expanded alpha and beta TCR counts were found to track tumor mutation counts.

Time point noted: sample taken at primary tumor resection. Trimming took 2 bases from V and 3 from J, leaving 11 bases between them. Germline-derived CDR1 and CDR2 are MNHNY and SVGAGI (reference sequence). The CDR3 runs 15 residues. Single TCR cDNA molecules each had their own unique molecular identifier. MiXCR was run by TCRdb on the 5' RACE reads, yielding one entry per CDR3 protein. In the table there are some 6,200 distinct CDR3 sequences, about 14% of which are singletons. This TCR was sampled from a male donor with early-stage non-small cell lung cancer. The chain is built from TRBV6-6 and TRBJ1-5, with D tentatively TRBD1 (6 bases). This material consisted of lung tumor tissue, taken at surgery. The CDR3 is CASSYHRDANQPQHF. DNA of the CDR3: TGTGCCAGCAGTTACCACAGGGATGCCAATCAGCCCCAGCATTTT.